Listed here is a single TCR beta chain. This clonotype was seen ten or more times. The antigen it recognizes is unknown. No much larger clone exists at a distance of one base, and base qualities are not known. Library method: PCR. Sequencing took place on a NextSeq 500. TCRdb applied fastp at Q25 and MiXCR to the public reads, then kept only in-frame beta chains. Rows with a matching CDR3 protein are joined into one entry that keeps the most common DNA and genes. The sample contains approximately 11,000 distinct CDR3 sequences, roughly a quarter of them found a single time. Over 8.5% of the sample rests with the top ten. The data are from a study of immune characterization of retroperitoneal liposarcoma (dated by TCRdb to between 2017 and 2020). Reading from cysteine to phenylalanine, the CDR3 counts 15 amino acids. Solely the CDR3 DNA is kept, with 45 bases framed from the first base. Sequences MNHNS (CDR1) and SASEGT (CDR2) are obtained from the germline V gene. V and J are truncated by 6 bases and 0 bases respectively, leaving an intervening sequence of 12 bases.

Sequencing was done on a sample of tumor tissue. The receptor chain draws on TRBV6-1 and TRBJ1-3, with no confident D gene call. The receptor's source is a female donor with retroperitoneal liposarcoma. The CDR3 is CASRTLGYSGNTIYF. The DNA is TGTGCCAGCAGAACTCTTGGGTACTCTGGAAACACCATATATTTT.